Listed here is a single T cell receptor beta chain. Clones were read by immunoSEQ multiplex PCR, and TCRdb kept only the in-frame ones, dropping some. The repertoire holds roughly 200,000 clones, with about 81% as singletons. The CDR3 sequence is 11 residues long. The V and J ends lost 8 bases and 8 bases respectively, with 12 bases between them. In germline, CDR1 is MNHEY, CDR2 SVGAGI. This specimen comes from a study of cytomegalovirus exposure and HLA in healthy donors. The sequence came from a woman under 40 in good health and CMV-seronegative. The V and J genes are TRBV6-5 and TRBJ1-1, with D perhaps matching TRBD1 (5 bases). Sequenced material: PBMCs. The CDR3 sequence is CASYMGGEAFF. The CDR3 region has the DNA TGTGCCAGCTATATGGGGGGGGAAGCTTTCTTT.